This T cell receptor (beta chain) was retrieved from a study of T cell responses to AZD1222 COVID-19 vaccine. Findings of the study overall: Repertoire collection took place solely once the T cell response had peaked. As reported, nearly half of all spike-specific TCRs target variant regions that are unmutated. Seropositive AZD1222 recipients at baseline numbered only 6 or 7.

With respect to this clone: Its target is unknown.

The CDR3 loop spans 14 amino acids. The ends lost 0 bases at V and 10 bases at J; junction bases unmatched: 3. CDR1 is SGHTA, CDR2 FQGNSA, per germline. Only in-frame clones appear in the TCRdb table, and some are missing; sequencing was by immunoSEQ multiplex PCR. Of around 100,000 clones listed, roughly four fifths are singletons. This TCR was recovered from an adult in good health. Sequences were derived from peripheral blood, sampled on day 0 of AZD1222 vaccination. This chain connects TRBV7-2 to TRBJ1-6; TRBD1 aligns across 7 bases. CDR3 sequence (DNA): TGTGCCAGCAGCTTAGCGAGGGACAGATCACCCCTCCACTTT. Translation gives CASSLARDRSPLHF.